Listed below are T cell receptor beta chains from one sample, sequenced in a study of Ad26.COV2.S vaccination and SARS-CoV-2 variants. Sequenced by immunoSEQ multiplex PCR; TCRdb stores in-frame clones only, minus some. Altogether around 170,000 clones are present, around 90% being singletons, with the ten largest covering less than 6%. The source was peripheral blood, collected after recovery from COVID-19. These receptors were obtained from a human donor who had recovered from COVID-19. The CDR3 runs from the conserved cysteine through the conserved F or W. Fields, in order: J gene, clone size, D gene, V gene, CDR3 DNA, CDR3 protein. A D gene is named only where the DNA matches it firmly. Expanded clones get a size class; other rows say once, few or many, or leave the size out.

J gene: TRBJ1-2; clone size: .; D gene: .; V gene: TRBV5-1; CDR3 DNA: TGCGCCAGCAGCTTGGATAGGGGCGGGATCTATGGCTACACCTTC; CDR3 protein: CASSLDRGGIYGYTF
J gene: TRBJ2-1; clone size: .; D gene: .; V gene: TRBV7-2; CDR3 DNA: TGTGCCAGCAGCTTATCCATTACTAGAATCAATGAGCAGTTCTTC; CDR3 protein: CASSLSITRINEQFF
J gene: TRBJ1-1; clone size: .; D gene: TRBD1; V gene: TRBV7-9; CDR3 DNA: TGTGCCAGCAGCTCACAGGGGATGAACACTGAAGCTTTCTTT; CDR3 protein: CASSSQGMNTEAFF
J gene: TRBJ2-3; clone size: once; D gene: .; V gene: TRBV24-1; CDR3 DNA: TGTGCCACCAGTGATTTCCCGAACCGAGGCACAGATACGCAGTATTTT; CDR3 protein: CATSDFPNRGTDTQYF
J gene: TRBJ2-2; clone size: .; D gene: .; V gene: TRBV4-1; CDR3 DNA: TGCGCCAGCTCGGGGCGCACCGGGGAGCTGTTTTTT; CDR3 protein: CASSGRTGELFF
J gene: TRBJ1-2; clone size: .; D gene: .; V gene: TRBV7-2; CDR3 DNA: TGTGCCAGCAGCCCCGGCCGCTATGGCTACACCTTC; CDR3 protein: CASSPGRYGYTF
J gene: TRBJ2-7; clone size: .; D gene: .; V gene: TRBV18; CDR3 DNA: TGTGCCAGCTCACCTCCACAGTCATTATACACAACGGGGCAGTACTTC; CDR3 protein: CASSPPQSLYTTGQYF
J gene: TRBJ1-2; clone size: once; D gene: .; V gene: TRBV7-9; CDR3 DNA: TGTGCCAGCAGCTCGGGGGGACTGCTTGGCTACACCTTC; CDR3 protein: CASSSGGLLGYTF
J gene: TRBJ2-1; clone size: .; D gene: .; V gene: TRBV5-1; CDR3 DNA: TGCGCCAGCAGCAACAGTCCTATTTCCGATGAGCAGTTCTTC; CDR3 protein: CASSNSPISDEQFF
J gene: TRBJ2-1; clone size: .; D gene: TRBD2; V gene: TRBV4-1; CDR3 DNA: TGCGCCAGCAGCCAAGAAGGTAGCGGGAGCTCCTACAATGAGCAGTTCTTC; CDR3 protein: CASSQEGSGSSYNEQFF
J gene: TRBJ1-5; clone size: few; D gene: .; V gene: TRBV19; CDR3 DNA: TGTGCCAGTACCCGGAGGGGAGCGGGCAATCAGCCCCAGCATTTT; CDR3 protein: CASTRRGAGNQPQHF
J gene: TRBJ2-3; clone size: .; D gene: .; V gene: TRBV9; CDR3 DNA: TGTGCCAGCAGCGTGTGGGCGACTAGCACAGATACGCAGTATTTT; CDR3 protein: CASSVWATSTDTQYF